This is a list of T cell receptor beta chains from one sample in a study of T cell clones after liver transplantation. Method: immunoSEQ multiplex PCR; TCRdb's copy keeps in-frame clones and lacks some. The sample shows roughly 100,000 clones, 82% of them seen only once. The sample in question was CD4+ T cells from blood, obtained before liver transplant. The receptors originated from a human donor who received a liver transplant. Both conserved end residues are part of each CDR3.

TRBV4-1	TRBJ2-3	CASSQDQGRGTDTQYF
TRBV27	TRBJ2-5	CASSFSSQETQYF
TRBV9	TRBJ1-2	CASGQARYGYTF
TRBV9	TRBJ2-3	CASSASSTDTQYF
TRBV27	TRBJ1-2	CASSSNVPGSGYTF
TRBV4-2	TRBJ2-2	CASSPRFGRETGELFF
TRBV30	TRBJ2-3	CAWSVLAAPSDTQYF
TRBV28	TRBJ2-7	CASSLTRTGSEQYF
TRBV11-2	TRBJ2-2	CASSSARGNTGELFF
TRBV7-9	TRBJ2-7	CASSLRGQGAYEQYF
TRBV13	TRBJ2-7	CASATSGRVSEQYF
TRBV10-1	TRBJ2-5	CASNGVSRETQYF
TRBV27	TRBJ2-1	CASSSEGRRRNEQFF
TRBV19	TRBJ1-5	CASSILQGPGHQPQHF
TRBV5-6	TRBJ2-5	CASSRPTTQETQYF
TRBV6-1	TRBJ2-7	CASSEAHGAREQYF
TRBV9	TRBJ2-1	CASSVEDRLVYNEQFF
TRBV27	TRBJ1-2	CASSPRTGILSYGYTF
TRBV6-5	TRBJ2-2	CASRRAPEGVGELFF
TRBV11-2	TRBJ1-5	CASSLGGGGNQPQHF
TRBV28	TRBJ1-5	CASSLRSGSNQPQHF
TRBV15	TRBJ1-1	CATSRDSTGRYTEAFF
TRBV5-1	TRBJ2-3	CASSQGLAGGSTDTQYF
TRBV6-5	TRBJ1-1	CASSFPGHSNTEAFF
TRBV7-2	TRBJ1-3	CASSEGTGRNTIYF
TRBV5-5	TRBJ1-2	CASSLLEGYTF
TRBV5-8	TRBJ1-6	CASSPGQTGSPLHF
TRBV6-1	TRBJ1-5	CASSVMDGNQPQHF
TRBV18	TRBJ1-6	CASSPRTGETPLHF
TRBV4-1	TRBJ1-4	CASSQESALGANEKLFF
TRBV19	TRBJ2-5	CASSKVGGSQYF
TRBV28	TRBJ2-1	CASSLWREAEQFF
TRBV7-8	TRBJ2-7	CASSLPLRGGPSYEQYF
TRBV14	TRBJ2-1	CASSQMGSSYNEQFF
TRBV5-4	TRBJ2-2	CASSQGLAANTGELFF
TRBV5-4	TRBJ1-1	CASSLVPRAGASTEAFF
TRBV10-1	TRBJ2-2	CASSERTGSAGELFF